Listed here are 5 T cell receptor beta chains from one sample, sequenced in a study of CD8+ T cells in alopecia areata. Stated treatment: oral pan-JAK inhibitor, 5-10 mg twice daily. Sequencing templates came from extracted RNA that was reverse transcribed into cDNA. Using immunoSEQ multiplex PCR, the repertoire was profiled, and TCRdb retains in-frame clones only, with some absent. The table includes 150,000 to 200,000 clones, roughly 60% detected once. The material was CD4+ T cells sorted from blood, obtained at week 24, from a patient treated with tofacitinib. These receptors originate from a human donor with alopecia areata.

Notes on this clone: This sample also contains other DNA sequences that code for the same CDR3. The V call is TRBV29-1, the J call TRBJ1-1; 7 bases agree with TRBD1. Germline V CDR1 and CDR2: SQVTM, ANQGSEA. The V gene end was trimmed by 3 bases and the J gene end by 6 bases; junction bases not matched to a gene: 1. The CDR3 length is 11 residues. This chain's CDR3 is CSVEGTAEAFF. The CDR3, as DNA: TGCAGCGTTGAGGGGACAGCTGAAGCTTTCTTT.

The chain links TRBV9 to TRBJ1-2; D unclear. This CDR3 has 14 amino acids. V shed 0 bases and J shed 3 bases, with 9 bases lying between them. CDR1 and CDR2 (germline): SGDLS, YYNGEE. In nucleotides, the CDR3 is TGTGCCAGCAGCGTAGATAGACCGCACTATGGCTACACCTTC. It is translated as CASSVDRPHYGYTF. Drawing the rest from reference TRBV9 and TRBJ1-2, the complete variable domain is DSGVTQTPKHLITATGQRVTLRCSPRSGDLSVYWYQQSLDQGLQFLIQYYNGEERAKGNILERFSAQQFPDLHSELNLSSLELGDSALYFCASSVDRPHYGYTFGSGTRLTVV.

This clone was seen once. The genes are TRBV1 and TRBJ1-6; the tabulated D call, TRBD1, remains unverified against the DNA. TRBV1 is reported as a pseudogene. The length of the CDR3 is 16 residues. The CDR3 DNA reads TGCACCAGCAGCCAAGATGTCCAGGGCGGTTTGTTAACCCTCCACTTT. As protein: CTSSQDVQGGLLTLHF.

This clone was counted between two and nine times. The CDR3 reads CSVEVFSEQYF. Written as DNA, the CDR3 is TGCAGCGTTGAAGTTTTTAGCGAGCAGTACTTC. The chain has TRBV29-1 and TRBJ2-7; D ambiguous. The CDR3 has 11 residues. CDR1 and CDR2 (germline): SQVTM, ANQGSEA. Trimming pared 1 base from V and 6 bases from J, leaving 7 bases between.

This chain joins TRBV10-3 and TRBJ2-5, with a possible D match to TRBD1 (6 bases). The CDR3 is 14 amino acids. Germline V gene sequence: CDR1 ENHRY, CDR2 SYGVKD. V was trimmed by 10 bases and J by 0 bases, leaving 15 bases between them. The CDR3 is CATRGTLNQETQYF. The CDR3 DNA reads TGTGCCACCCGAGGGACATTGAACCAAGAGACCCAGTACTTC.